The present entry profiles one T cell receptor (beta chain) with its context. Because the library targeted alpha chains, this beta chain is an off-target read whose size means little. This entry belongs to a study of spatial heterogeneity in lung cancer. CDR3 length: 14 residues. Germline V gene lookup returns CDR1 SGHRS and CDR2 YFSETQ. Trimming left V 4 bases short and J 4 bases short, with 11 bases between. The time point was: sample taken at primary tumor resection. In each case, whole RNA from tumor, nontumor lung or frozen PBMC was sequenced unsorted. Unique molecular identifiers, one per molecule, were present on every TCR cDNA molecule. In TCRdb, the 5' RACE reads were re-called with MiXCR into one record per CDR3 protein. The profile covers 920 or so distinct CDR3 sequences, with about 40% appearing a single time and 20% to 25% taken by the ten largest.

Sequenced material: normal lung tissue next to the tumor, taken at surgery. This TCR derives from a male donor with early-stage non-small cell lung cancer. The gene calls are TRBV5-1 and TRBJ1-4; D is perhaps TRBD1 (5 bases). This chain's CDR3 is CASSAAGDNEKLFF. The CDR3 nucleotides read TGCGCCAGCAGCGCCGCGGGGGATAATGAAAAACTGTTTTTT.